This is a list of T cell receptor beta chains from one sample in a study of blood T cell repertoires in COVID-19. The data were produced by immunoSEQ multiplex PCR, yet TCRdb's version contains in-frame clones alone and is incomplete. The sample records 68,000 or so clones, over 75% being singletons. The material sequenced was peripheral blood. The source of these receptors is a man aged 40-49 years with COVID-19, enrolled during active disease. CDR3s include the opening cysteine and the closing phenylalanine or tryptophan. D genes are given only for firm matches. Part of the rows lack a size; the others show once, few, many or a class for expanded clones.

TRBJ1-5,TRBV7-9,TRBD1,.,CASSLDRGQPQHF,TGTGCCAGCAGCTTAGACAGGGGGCAGCCCCAGCATTTT
TRBJ2-1,TRBV6-5,TRBD2,few,CASRSGGTNEQFF,TGTGCCAGCCGGAGCGGGGGGACCAATGAGCAGTTCTTC
TRBJ2-4,TRBV19,.,.,CASSIEGVLQIQYF,TGTGCCAGTAGTATAGAAGGAGTTCTTCAGATTCAGTACTTC
TRBJ1-3,TRBV7-9,.,.,CASSAWDPGAGGNTIYF,TGTGCCAGCAGCGCCTGGGACCCGGGAGCGGGTGGAAACACCATATATTTT
TRBJ2-7,TRBV5-1,TRBD1,.,CASSTGTGGAEQYF,TGCGCCAGCAGCACCGGGACAGGGGGCGCCGAGCAGTACTTC
TRBJ2-3,TRBV30,TRBD2,.,CAWVRAGLSSTDTQYF,TGTGCCTGGGTTCGAGCGGGGTTATCTAGCACAGATACGCAGTATTTT
TRBJ2-1,TRBV5-1,TRBD1,once,CASSLAQGLHEQFF,TGCGCCAGCAGCTTGGCACAGGGGCTCCATGAGCAGTTCTTC
TRBJ2-3,TRBV7-2,.,.,CASSPGGTRDTQYF,TGTGCCAGCAGCCCCGGCGGAACCCGAGATACGCAGTATTTT
TRBJ1-5,TRBV6-6,TRBD1,.,CASSQTGAPGNQPQHF,TGTGCCAGCAGCCAAACAGGGGCCCCTGGGAATCAGCCCCAGCATTTT
TRBJ1-6,TRBV27,.,.,CASSRDNYNSPLHF,TGTGCCAGCAGTAGGGACAACTATAATTCACCCCTCCACTTT
TRBJ1-3,TRBV12-3/TRBV12-4,.,.,CASSWGPGNTIYF,TGTGCCAGCAGTTGGGGGCCCGGAAACACCATATATTTT
TRBJ1-6,TRBV5-1,TRBD1,few,CASSLSGDRPGDSPLHF,TGCGCCAGCAGCTTGAGTGGGGACAGACCTGGAGATTCACCCCTCCACTTT
TRBJ1-2,TRBV19,.,.,CASSLGSRSAYGYTF,TGTGCCAGTAGTCTTGGGAGCAGGTCAGCCTATGGCTACACCTTC
TRBJ2-7,TRBV29-1,TRBD1,.,CSVGDRGYEQYF,TGCAGCGTTGGAGACAGGGGGTACGAGCAGTACTTC